Following are 29 T cell receptor beta chains from one sample sequenced in a study of CD8 T cells in ankylosing spondylitis. MiXCR was run by TCRdb on the 5' RACE reads, yielding one entry per CDR3 protein. The sample includes 250,000 to 350,000 distinct CDR3 sequences, around 21% of them seen just once. Material for sequencing was blood, either unsorted or a sorted T cell fraction (not recorded which). The origin of the receptors is a female donor with ankylosing spondylitis or in good health (not recorded which).

This clonotype was counted ten times or more. The chain employs TRBV5-6 and TRBJ1-1, with D hard to call. The germline V and J ends were trimmed by 1 base and 5 bases, with 21 bases remaining between them. The CDR3 runs 17 residues. The germline CDR1 and CDR2 sequences are SGHDT and YYEEEE. CDR3 protein: CASSLFGLAPTETEAFF. The CDR3 bases are TGTGCCAGCAGCTTGTTCGGACTTGCACCCACGGAAACTGAAGCTTTCTTT. Based on the CDR3 plus reference TRBV5-6 and TRBJ1-1, the full variable domain is DAGVTQSPTHLIKTRGQQVTLRCSPKSGHDTVSWYQQALGQGPQFIFQYYEEEERQRGNFPDRFSGHQFPNYSSELNVNALLLGDSALYLCASSLFGLAPTETEAFFGQGTRLTVV.

The chain combines TRBV28 with TRBJ2-1, with no clear D. Trimming removed 5 bases from V and 10 bases from J, with 15 bases in between. Germline V gene lookup returns CDR1 MDHEN and CDR2 SYDVKM. The CDR3 is made up of 13 amino acids. CDR3 coding DNA: TGTGCCAGCAGTCCCCCCCCTTATGAGGAGCAGTTCTTC. Translation gives CASSPPPYEEQFF.

This clonotype was recorded a few times. The chain uses TRBV19 and TRBJ1-2; 7 positions match TRBD1. CDR1 is LNHDA and CDR2 is SQIVND in the germline V gene (reference sequence). After removal of 4 bases from V and 3 bases from J, the junction contained 5 bases not matched to a gene. The CDR3 is made up of 14 amino acids. The CDR3 bases are TGTGCCAGTAGTACACCGGGACAGCACTATGGCTACACCTTC. It yields the protein CASSTPGQHYGYTF.

Ten or more counts support this clonotype. V usage is TRBV4-3 and J usage is TRBJ2-1; the D gene is possibly TRBD1 (6 bases). There are 13 residues in the CDR3. V was trimmed by 2 bases and J by 8 bases, leaving 10 bases between them. CDR1 is LGHNA and CDR2 is YSLEER in the germline V gene. The CDR3 DNA reads TGCGCCAGCAGCCAACTACAGGGCCATGAGCAGTTCTTC. This sequence encodes CASSQLQGHEQFF.

The rearrangement uses TRBV4-2 and TRBJ1-6; the D gene is possibly TRBD1 (6 bases). The CDR3 extends over 15 amino acids. Germline CDR1 and CDR2: LGHNA and YNFKEQ. Trimming shortened V by 0 bases and J by 6 bases, and 9 bases separated the two germline ends. CDR3 region: CASSQEDSVNSPLHF. CDR3 DNA: TGTGCCAGCAGCCAAGAGGACAGTGTTAATTCACCCCTCCACTTT.

The table lists this clonotype with a few counts. The chain has TRBV12-3 or TRBV12-4 and TRBJ2-1, with D perhaps matching TRBD1 (6 bases). This CDR3 spans 15 amino acids. The V gene lost 3 bases and the J gene lost 2 bases, with 11 bases spanning the gap. The CDR3, as DNA: TGTGCCAGCAGTTTCAGGGACACCCCCTACAATGAGCAGTTCTTC. Residues: CASSFRDTPYNEQFF.

This clonotype was found a few times. V gene TRBV12-3 or TRBV12-4 combines with J gene TRBJ2-1, with a weak D call TRBD1 (7 bases). The V gene lost 3 bases and the J gene lost 9 bases, with 15 bases spanning the gap. The CDR3 spans 14 residues. CDR3 bases: TGTGCCAGCAGTTTCACGGCCAGGGGGGCTGAGCAGTTCTTC. It codes for CASSFTARGAEQFF.

This clonotype was counted at least ten times. This chain links TRBV20-1 with TRBJ1-2, with TRBD1 matching over 10 bases. The CDR3 consists of 13 residues. V was pared by 4 bases and J by 8 bases, with 7 bases of the junction left unmatched. Germline V CDR1 and CDR2: DFQATT, SNEGSKA (reference sequence). The CDR3 here is CSATDRGRGGYTF. For the CDR3, the DNA is TGCAGTGCTACCGACAGGGGGCGCGGAGGCTACACCTTC.

The CDR3 protein is CASSLGLITDTQYF. The CDR3 region has the DNA TGCGCCAGCAGCTTGGGACTTATCACAGATACGCAGTATTTT. The chain carries TRBV5-1 and TRBJ2-3; D remains unclear. The CDR3 consists of 14 residues. V dropped 0 bases and J dropped 2 bases, with 7 bases sitting between them. Germline assignment: CDR1 SGHRS and CDR2 YFSETQ.

This clonotype showed up just a few times. V usage is TRBV20-1 and J usage is TRBJ1-2; D perhaps matches TRBD1 (6 bases). The CDR3 totals 17 residues. The V gene's germline CDR1 is DFQATT and CDR2 SNEGSKA (reference sequence). V gave up 0 bases and J gave up 8 bases, with 25 bases separating them. CDR3 residues: CSARERRQAVFVGGYTF. Written as DNA, the CDR3 is TGCAGTGCTAGAGAAAGGAGACAGGCGGTATTCGTAGGAGGCTACACCTTC.

The sample holds one count of this clonotype. The chain combines TRBV19 with TRBJ2-7, with D perhaps TRBD2 (5 bases). The CDR3 is 14 amino acids. Germline V lookup: CDR1 LNHDA, CDR2 SQIVND (reference sequence). The V and J ends lost 5 bases and 7 bases respectively, with 18 bases between them. CDR3 sequence: CASSAGLPSREQYF. The CDR3 DNA is TGTGCCAGTAGTGCGGGCCTTCCTTCGAGGGAGCAGTACTTC. The full variable domain, in which reference TRBV19 and TRBJ2-7 provide the parts outside the CDR3, is DGGITQSPKYLFRKEGQNVTLSCEQNLNHDAMYWYRQDPGQGLRLIYYSQIVNDFQKGDIAEGYSVSREKKESFPLTVTSAQKNPTAFYLCASSAGLPSREQYFGPGTRLTVT.

The chain recombines TRBV7-6 with TRBJ2-5; D is uncertain. V was shortened by 4 bases and J by 5 bases, with 14 bases between the two germline ends. This CDR3 has 14 amino acids. The germline CDR1 and CDR2 sequences are SGHVS and FNYEAQ. The CDR3 sequence is CASSSLRMGETQYF. CDR3 DNA: TGTGCCAGCAGCTCCCTTCGGATGGGGGAGACCCAGTACTTC.

The chain employs TRBV29-1 and TRBJ2-7; D gene unclear. Germline assignment: CDR1 SQVTM and CDR2 ANQGSEA. V was cut by 6 bases and J by 2 bases, with 14 bases left in between. The length of the CDR3 is 13 residues. The CDR3 DNA sequence: TGCAGCGTCGCTCAACGGGCAGCCTACGAGCAGTACTTC. Its translation: CSVAQRAAYEQYF.

This clonotype was recorded at least ten times. The genes are TRBV18 and TRBJ2-5; D unresolved. CDR1 is KGHSH and CDR2 is LQKENI in the germline V gene. V was shortened by 3 bases and J by 3 bases, with 5 bases between the two germline ends. The CDR3 extends over 12 amino acids. This CDR3 reads CASSPLEETQYF. For the CDR3, the DNA is TGTGCCAGCTCACCTTTAGAAGAGACCCAGTACTTC.

This clonotype was observed a few times. The V gene is TRBV7-7, the J gene TRBJ2-1; 7 bases agree with TRBD2. The CDR3 length is 15 residues. With V trimmed by 1 base and J by 9 bases, 9 bases remained unmatched. Germline CDR1 SSHAT, CDR2 FNYEAQ (reference sequence). The CDR3, as DNA: TGTGCCAGCAGCTTAGTACTAGCGAGTGGGGGTGAGCAGTTCTTC. Its protein product is CASSLVLASGGEQFF. Based on the CDR3 plus reference TRBV7-7 and TRBJ2-1, the full variable domain is GAGVSQSPRYKVTKRGQDVTLRCDPISSHATLYWYQQALGQGPEFLTYFNYEAQPDKSGLPSDRFSAERPEGSISTLTIQRTEQRDSAMYRCASSLVLASGGEQFFGPGTRLTVL.

A single count supports this clonotype. The chain employs TRBV9 and TRBJ2-1; 7 bases align to TRBD1. The V and J ends lost 3 bases and 9 bases, in that order; junction bases with no gene match: 12. This CDR3 has 15 residues. Germline loops: CDR1 SGDLS, CDR2 YYNGEE. The CDR3 is CASSAGTVSFSEQFF. The CDR3 nucleotides are TGTGCCAGCAGCGCGGGGACAGTTTCCTTCAGTGAGCAGTTCTTC.

The chain couples TRBV12-3 or TRBV12-4 to TRBJ1-2; 9 bases are shared with TRBD1. J gave up 14 bases and V 6 bases, and 10 bases lay outside the gene matches. The CDR3 is 12 residues long. CDR3 DNA sequence: TGTGCCAGCAGGGGGACAGGGACTTCAGGTACCTTC. Its protein product is CASRGTGTSGTF.

The genes are TRBV12-3 or TRBV12-4 and TRBJ1-1; the D gene is possibly TRBD1 (6 bases). V was pared by 5 bases and J by 10 bases, with 17 bases between. The CDR3 has 13 amino acids. The DNA of the CDR3 is TGTGCCAGCAGTACAACCCGACAGGCGGGAGCTTTCTTT. Its protein product is CASSTTRQAGAFF.

The chain carries TRBV28 and TRBJ2-7, with 7 positions matching TRBD2. V shed 6 bases and J 4 bases; nucleotides not matched to a gene: 12. The length of the CDR3 is 15 residues. Looked up from germline, CDR1 is MDHEN and CDR2 is SYDVKM. The CDR3 DNA reads TGTGCCAGCAGCATATTCCGGGACTACTGGTACGAGCAGTACTTC. It translates to CASSIFRDYWYEQYF.

The table lists this clonotype with a few counts. The rearrangement joins TRBV6-1 to TRBJ2-1; 9 bases map to TRBD1. The V and J ends lost 5 bases and 16 bases, in that order; junction bases with no gene match: 9. This CDR3 contains 12 residues. CDR1 and CDR2 from the germline V gene are MNHNS and SASEGT. CDR3 bases: TGTGCCAGCAGTCGGGACAGGGACATGGACTTCTTC. Its protein product is CASSRDRDMDFF.

The chain employs TRBV6-1 and TRBJ1-2; 7 nucleotides line up with TRBD1. The J segment lost 4 bases and the V segment lost 7 bases, leaving 9 bases of the junction unmatched. This CDR3 has 14 amino acids. Germline V gene sequence: CDR1 MNHNS, CDR2 SASEGT. The chain's CDR3 is CASKTGTEIYGYTF. The CDR3 DNA reads TGTGCCAGCAAGACCGGGACAGAAATCTATGGCTACACCTTC.

The table lists this clonotype with a few counts. J is TRBJ2-3 and V is TRBV20-1, with 9 bases lining up with TRBD2. The CDR3 length is 15 residues. The ends lost 4 bases at V and 5 bases at J; junction bases unmatched: 10. Germline CDR1 is DFQATT and CDR2 is SNEGSKA (reference sequence). The chain's CDR3 is CSATLTGLAVDTQYF. The DNA of the CDR3 is TGCAGTGCTACCCTCACGGGACTAGCCGTAGATACGCAGTATTTT.

The CDR3 sequence: CASSISGTSGTYEQYF. The CDR3 nucleotides are TGCGCCAGCAGCATATCCGGGACTAGCGGAACCTACGAGCAGTACTTC. This sequence joins TRBV5-1 and TRBJ2-7; TRBD2 agrees at 11 bases. Looked up from germline, CDR1 is SGHRS and CDR2 is YFSETQ. The CDR3 covers 16 residues. Trimming removed 4 bases from V and 2 bases from J; junction bases left unmatched: 8.

J is TRBJ1-2 and V is TRBV4-1; D is unclear. V shed 7 bases and J shed 0 bases, with 12 bases lying between them. CDR1 MGHRA and CDR2 YSYEKL come from the germline V gene. The CDR3 runs to 14 residues. In nucleotides, the CDR3 is TGCGCCAGCACTAAACCCGGGACTAACTATGGCTACACCTTC. This gives the protein CASTKPGTNYGYTF.

There are a few counts of this clonotype. The chain couples TRBV25-1 to TRBJ1-3; possible D gene TRBD1, 6 bases. V was trimmed by 3 bases and J by 3 bases, leaving 9 bases between them. CDR1 and CDR2 (germline): MGHDK, SYGVNS. The CDR3 runs 14 residues. The CDR3 nucleotides read TGTGCCAGCAGTGACACAGGGCGTGGAAACACCATATATTTT. Translating it yields CASSDTGRGNTIYF.

The chain recombines TRBV6-1 with TRBJ2-3; the match to TRBD2 covers 9 bases. This CDR3 spans 15 amino acids. The V gene end was trimmed by 6 bases and the J gene end by 2 bases; junction bases not matched to a gene: 6. The V gene's germline CDR1 is MNHNS and CDR2 SASEGT. The DNA for the CDR3 is TGTGCCAGCAGCAGACTAGCGGTAATCACAGATACGCAGTATTTT. Protein sequence: CASSRLAVITDTQYF.

This clonotype was counted between two and nine times. The V and J genes are TRBV5-1 and TRBJ1-6; D is uncertain. Trimming cost V 0 bases and J 8 bases, with 12 bases left between them. The CDR3 contains 15 residues. The V gene's germline CDR1 is SGHRS and CDR2 YFSETQ. CDR3 sequence reads: CASSLELTRDSPLHF. The CDR3, as DNA: TGCGCCAGCAGCTTGGAACTGACTCGGGATTCACCCCTCCACTTT.

The CDR3 here is CAISDGAFGSPLHF. CDR3 nucleotide sequence: TGTGCCATCAGTGACGGTGCTTTCGGTTCACCCCTCCACTTT. The chain has TRBV10-3 and TRBJ1-6; no reliable D call. The length of the CDR3 is 14 residues. The germline V gene encodes CDR1 ENHRY and CDR2 SYGVKD. Trimming shortened V by 3 bases and J by 9 bases, and 12 bases separated the two germline ends.

This clonotype appeared a few times. The genes are TRBV28 and TRBJ1-5; D is ambiguous. V lost 7 bases, J lost 8 bases, and 18 bases lay in between. The CDR3 covers 14 residues. CDR1 MDHEN and CDR2 SYDVKM come from the germline V gene. CDR3 in amino acids: CASMAWEGAKPQHF. As DNA, the CDR3 is TGTGCCAGCATGGCCTGGGAGGGTGCAAAGCCCCAGCATTTT.